One sample yielded the 22 T cell receptor beta chains listed below, sequenced in a study of CD8 T cells in Susac syndrome. Reverse transcription of roughly 0.5 to 1 ug RNA used random hexamers. TCRdb reprocessed the immunoSEQ multiplex PCR reads via MiXCR and lists one record per CDR3 protein. This repertoire shows around 280,000 distinct CDR3 sequences, under 95% found once; its top ten account for less than 0.08%. Sample: CD4+ T cells from PBMCs. The source is a human donor with multiple sclerosis.

The chain couples TRBV20-1 to TRBJ1-2; D call uncertain. Germline CDR1 is DFQATT and CDR2 is SNEGSKA (reference sequence). Trimming cost V 0 bases and J 3 bases, with 14 bases left between them. The CDR3 runs 15 residues. This chain's CDR3 is CSARDGRKSYYGYTF. The CDR3 nucleotides read TGCAGTGCTAGAGATGGCAGAAAATCCTACTATGGCTACACCTTC.

V is TRBV29-1 and J is TRBJ2-3; no clear D. The germline V and J ends were trimmed by 5 bases and 1 base, with 13 bases remaining between them. Germline lookup yields CDR1 SQVTM and CDR2 ANQGSEA. The CDR3 spans 14 residues. This chain's CDR3 is CSVPLSRGTDTQYF. The CDR3 DNA reads as TGCAGCGTTCCCCTTAGTCGTGGCACAGATACGCAGTATTTT.

J is TRBJ2-2 and V is TRBV5-1, with TRBD2 matching 11 bases. Germline loops: CDR1 SGHRS, CDR2 YFSETQ. V dropped 2 bases and J dropped 2; count of bases not matched to a gene: 5. The CDR3 contains 17 residues. CDR3 coding DNA: TGCGCCAGCAGCTTCACTAGCGGGGGCTCTAACACCGGGGAGCTGTTTTTT. This codes for CASSFTSGGSNTGELFF.

The chain has TRBV20-1 and TRBJ1-3; D unresolved. Germline CDR1 is DFQATT and CDR2 is SNEGSKA (reference sequence). The CDR3 loop spans 15 amino acids. Between the trimmed V and J ends, which lost 1 base and 0 bases, there was a span of 10 bases. As DNA, the CDR3 is TGCAGTGCTAGAGCATGGGCAGACTCTGGAAACACCATATATTTT. It translates to CSARAWADSGNTIYF.

V and J are TRBV9 and TRBJ1-4, with 7 nucleotides matching TRBD1. The CDR3 length is 15 residues. The V gene's germline CDR1 is SGDLS and CDR2 YYNGEE. The junction had 13 bases not matched to a gene; V was cut back by 0 bases and J by 14 bases. The chain's CDR3 is CASSVEWDSGGKLFF. The CDR3 DNA sequence: TGTGCCAGCAGCGTAGAGTGGGATTCAGGGGGAAAGCTGTTTTTT. Using reference TRBV9 and TRBJ1-4 for the parts outside the CDR3, the full variable domain is DSGVTQTPKHLITATGQRVTLRCSPRSGDLSVYWYQQSLDQGLQFLIQYYNGEERAKGNILERFSAQQFPDLHSELNLSSLELGDSALYFCASSVEWDSGGKLFFGSGTQLSVL.

The chain combines TRBV9 with TRBJ1-4, with D unresolved. Germline V CDR1 and CDR2: SGDLS, YYNGEE. The V gene lost 4 bases and the J gene lost 3 bases, with 16 bases spanning the gap. The CDR3 runs 16 residues. This chain's CDR3 is CASSPGPGAANEKLFF. The CDR3 bases are TGTGCCAGCAGCCCCGGCCCGGGCGCGGCTAATGAAAAACTGTTTTTT.

The chain has TRBV5-1 and TRBJ2-7, with 9 nucleotides matching TRBD1. The junction had 13 bases not matched to a gene; V was cut back by 4 bases and J by 2 bases. Germline V gene data show CDR1 as SGHRS and CDR2 as YFSETQ. This CDR3 comprises 17 residues. As DNA, the CDR3 is TGCGCCAGCAGCCTCCGGGATCCGGGACAGGGTACCTACGAGCAGTACTTC. Its protein is CASSLRDPGQGTYEQYF.

In DNA, the CDR3 is TGCAGTGCTAGATCCGGGAGAGGGGACTACGAGCAGTACTTC. This encodes CSARSGRGDYEQYF. This chain joins TRBV20-1 and TRBJ2-7, with D possibly being TRBD2 (6 bases). CDR1 and CDR2 from the germline V gene are DFQATT and SNEGSKA (reference sequence). The CDR3 covers 14 residues. Trimming removed 2 bases from V and 3 bases from J, with 14 bases in between.

The rearrangement uses TRBV5-6 and TRBJ1-2; a possible D gene is TRBD1 (5 bases). From germline, CDR1 is SGHDT and CDR2 YYEEEE. Trimming pared 0 bases from V and 2 bases from J, leaving 11 bases between. This CDR3 is built from 15 residues. CDR3 in amino acids: CASSLAGTGNYGYTF. The CDR3, as DNA: TGTGCCAGCAGCTTGGCCGGGACGGGAAACTATGGCTACACCTTC.

The chain has TRBV7-3 and TRBJ2-2; 7 nucleotides line up with TRBD1. Unmatched junction bases numbered 7, after V lost 2 bases and J lost 1 base. CDR1 and CDR2 from the germline V gene are SGHTA and FQGTGA. This CDR3 spans 17 amino acids. In DNA, the CDR3 is TGTGCCAGCAGCTTAGGTGCGACAGGGTTGAACACCGGGGAGCTGTTTTTT. It is translated as CASSLGATGLNTGELFF.

V and J are TRBV7-2 and TRBJ1-5; D may be TRBD1 (5 bases). Germline V gene data show CDR1 as SGHTA and CDR2 as FQGNSA. The CDR3 runs to 15 residues. The V end was cut by 5 bases, the J end by 0 bases, with 11 bases between. CDR3 bases: TGTGCCAGCAGCCTCGCAGGGCTTAGCAATCAGCCCCAGCATTTT. This translates into CASSLAGLSNQPQHF.

V and J are TRBV5-1 and TRBJ2-1; D is ambiguous. Germline lookup yields CDR1 SGHRS and CDR2 YFSETQ. The CDR3 has 13 residues. Trimming cost V 2 bases and J 3 bases, with 6 bases left between them. CDR3 protein: CASSFDIYNEQFF. CDR3 coding DNA: TGCGCCAGCAGCTTTGACATCTACAATGAGCAGTTCTTC.

The chain recombines TRBV14 with TRBJ2-1, with 11 bases lining up with TRBD2. Germline V gene sequence: CDR1 SGHDN, CDR2 FVKESK. This CDR3 region has 15 residues. V lost 1 base to trimming and J lost 12 bases; unmatched junction nucleotides: 8. In nucleotides, the CDR3 is TGTGCCAGCAGCCAAGGACTAGCGGGGACGGGAGTGCAGTTCTTC. Its protein is CASSQGLAGTGVQFF.

V and J are TRBV30 and TRBJ1-1, with 8 nucleotides matching TRBD1. V lost 5 bases, J lost 6 bases, and 5 bases stayed unmatched. CDR3 length: 12 amino acids. Germline CDR1 and CDR2: GTSNPN and SVGIG (reference sequence). The CDR3 loop reads CAWETGGAEAFF. The CDR3 region has the DNA TGTGCCTGGGAAACAGGGGGGGCTGAAGCTTTCTTT.

This sequence joins TRBV7-2 and TRBJ1-2; no clear D gene. Germline lookup yields CDR1 SGHTA and CDR2 FQGNSA. V was shortened by 1 base and J by 5 bases, with 14 bases between the two germline ends. This CDR3 contains 15 residues. The CDR3 spells CASSLEGPGAYGYTF. The CDR3 coding sequence is TGTGCCAGCAGCTTAGAAGGTCCGGGCGCGTATGGCTACACCTTC.

V and J are TRBV3-1 and TRBJ2-3; 11 nucleotides agree with TRBD1. Germline V CDR1 and CDR2: LGHDT, YNNKEL (reference sequence). This CDR3 region has 16 residues. The V and J ends lost 4 bases and 6 bases, in that order; junction bases with no gene match: 9. The CDR3 DNA follows: TGTGCCAGCAGCCTAGCCGGGACAGGGGGACTCGATACGCAGTATTTT. This translates into CASSLAGTGGLDTQYF.

This clonotype was seen a single time. CDR3 DNA: TGTGCCACCAGCAGAGATCCTAGCGGGGACACAGATACGCAGTATTTT. Translation: CATSRDPSGDTDTQYF. The chain recombines TRBV15 with TRBJ2-3; 9 bases are shared with TRBD2. This CDR3 comprises 16 residues. Germline V lookup: CDR1 LNHNV, CDR2 YYDKDF (reference sequence). V shed 0 bases, J shed 2 bases, and the junction held 3 bases outside the gene matches.

This clonotype was found once. This sequence joins TRBV7-2 and TRBJ2-5, with a possible D match to TRBD2 (6 bases). Looked up from germline, CDR1 is SGHTA and CDR2 is FQGNSA. V gave up 3 bases and J gave up 2 bases, with 13 bases separating them. The CDR3 covers 15 residues. The CDR3 here is CASSLTGGLQETQYF. CDR3 sequence (DNA): TGTGCCAGCAGCTTGACCGGGGGTTTACAAGAGACCCAGTACTTC.

J is TRBJ2-2 and V is TRBV5-1; D is possibly TRBD1 (5 bases). The CDR3 covers 16 residues. The germline V and J ends were trimmed by 0 bases and 0 bases, with 9 bases remaining between them. Germline values: CDR1 SGHRS, CDR2 YFSETQ. The CDR3: CASSLERGANTGELFF. The CDR3 nucleotides read TGCGCCAGCAGCTTGGAAAGGGGCGCGAACACCGGGGAGCTGTTTTTT.

This clonotype was detected only a few times. V and J are TRBV20-1 and TRBJ1-1, with unresolved D. The CDR3 length is 11 residues. Trimming stripped 3 bases from V and 0 bases from J, with 2 bases between. The germline V gene has CDR1 DFQATT and CDR2 SNEGSKA (reference sequence). For the CDR3, the DNA is TGCAGTGCTAGTCTGAACACTGAAGCTTTCTTT. This encodes CSASLNTEAFF.

The chain combines TRBV4-3 with TRBJ2-3; D unclear. With 1 base removed from V and 0 bases from J, the gap between germline ends came to 8 bases. Germline loops: CDR1 LGHNA, CDR2 YSLEER. This CDR3 spans 15 amino acids. CDR3 sequence: CASSQGSFSTDTQYF. CDR3 nucleotides: TGCGCCAGCAGCCAAGGATCTTTCAGCACAGATACGCAGTATTTT.

The chain carries TRBV29-1 and TRBJ2-3; D not resolved. The CDR3 extends over 13 amino acids. Trimming stripped 3 bases from V and 1 base from J, with 8 bases between. Germline CDR1 is SQVTM and CDR2 is ANQGSEA. CDR3 nucleotides: TGCAGCGTTGAGGTCTCCGGCACAGATACGCAGTATTTT. As protein: CSVEVSGTDTQYF.